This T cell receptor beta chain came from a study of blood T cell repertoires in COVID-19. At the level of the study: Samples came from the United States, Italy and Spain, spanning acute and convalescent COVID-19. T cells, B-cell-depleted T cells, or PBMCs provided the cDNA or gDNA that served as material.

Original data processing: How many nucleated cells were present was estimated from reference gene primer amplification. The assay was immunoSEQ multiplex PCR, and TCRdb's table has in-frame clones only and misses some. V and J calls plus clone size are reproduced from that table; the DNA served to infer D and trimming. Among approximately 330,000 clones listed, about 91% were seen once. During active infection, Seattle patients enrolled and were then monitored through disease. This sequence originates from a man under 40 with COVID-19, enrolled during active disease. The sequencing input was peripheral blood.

The CDR3 nucleotides are TGTGCCAGCAGCCAATCTCGACAGGGACCCTATGGCTACACCTTC. It translates to CASSQSRQGPYGYTF. The rearrangement joins TRBV7-2 to TRBJ1-2, with 7 bases lining up with TRBD1. There are 15 residues in the CDR3. Germline V lookup: CDR1 SGHTA, CDR2 FQGNSA. The V segment lost 5 bases and the J segment 4 bases; nucleotides outside the gene matches: 10.